A selection of T cell receptor beta chains follows, all from one sample in a study of monozygotic twins with cystic fibrosis. The assay was immunoSEQ multiplex PCR, and TCRdb's table has in-frame clones only and misses some. Of about 20,000 clones in the sample, about 89% were seen once. The sample comprised blood. These receptors originate from a girl aged 2 to 10 with cystic fibrosis. CDR3s include the opening cysteine and the closing phenylalanine or tryptophan. D genes are given only for firm matches. Size is omitted from some rows. Given values are once, few, many or a class for expanded clones.

-	TRBJ1-1	TRBV30	-	CAWSATGNTEAFF	TGTGCCTGGAGTGCGACAGGGAACACTGAAGCTTTCTTT
-	TRBJ1-2	TRBV7-8	-	CASSPERAVSLPPATF	TGTGCCAGCAGCCCGGAACGGGCGGTCTCCCTCCCGCCGGCCACCTTC
TRBD1	TRBJ1-1	TRBV29-1	-	CSVHRGDTEAFF	TGCAGCGTGCACAGGGGGGACACTGAAGCTTTCTTT
-	TRBJ1-1	TRBV5-6	once	CASSLQGPDTGAFF	TGTGCCAGCAGCTTGCAGGGACCGGACACTGGAGCTTTCTTT
-	TRBJ1-2	TRBV29-1	-	CSVAPLGRSPF	TGCAGCGTGGCCCCCTTGGGACGATCCCCCTTC
TRBD1	TRBJ2-5	TRBV27	-	CASAQGQGSGETQYF	TGTGCCAGCGCCCAAGGACAGGGGAGTGGAGAGACCCAGTACTTC
-	TRBJ1-1	TRBV2	-	CASSEPGQSNTEAFF	TGTGCCAGCAGTGAGCCCGGACAGTCGAACACTGAAGCTTTCTTT
-	TRBJ1-6	TRBV5-1	once	CASSLDASLNSPLHF	TGCGCCAGCAGCTTGGACGCCAGCCTCAATTCACCCCTCCACTTT
-	TRBJ1-2	TRBV5-1	-	CASSLGQGSSVLGYTF	TGCGCCAGCAGCTTGGGGCAGGGTTCCTCGGTTTTAGGCTACACCTTC
-	TRBJ2-3	TRBV9	once	CASSVYSGGTDTQYF	TGTGCCAGCAGCGTGTACAGCGGCGGGACAGATACGCAGTATTTT
-	TRBJ2-1	TRBV10-3	-	CAAIGEGNEQFF	TGTGCCGCTATAGGAGAGGGCAATGAGCAGTTCTTC
TRBD1	TRBJ1-5	TRBV30	-	CAWSVQGTVSQHF	TGTGCCTGGAGTGTACAGGGGACAGTCTCCCAGCATTTT
-	TRBJ2-1	TRBV4-2	-	CASSQVSGGLYNEQFF	TGTGCCAGCAGCCAAGTATCCGGGGGCCTTTACAATGAGCAGTTCTTC
-	TRBJ2-1	TRBV27	once	CASSLGRGLYNEQFF	TGTGCCAGCAGTTTGGGTCGGGGGCTTTACAATGAGCAGTTCTTC
-	TRBJ1-2	TRBV7-2	once	CASSLAAAKENSNYGYTF	TGTGCCAGCAGCTTAGCTGCAGCCAAGGAGAACTCTAACTATGGCTACACCTTC
-	TRBJ2-2	TRBV4-1	-	CASSQVLLDRNTGELFF	TGCGCCAGCAGCCAAGTGCTTTTGGACAGGAACACCGGGGAGCTGTTTTTT
-	TRBJ2-1	TRBV4-1	-	CASSPQEYNEQFF	TGCGCCAGCAGCCCCCAGGAGTACAATGAGCAGTTCTTC
TRBD2	TRBJ2-3	TRBV28	-	CASSFGGGDTDTQYF	TGTGCCAGCAGTTTTGGGGGAGGGGACACAGATACGCAGTATTTT
-	TRBJ2-7	TRBV28	-	CASLAGEQYF	TGTGCCAGCCTTGCCGGCGAGCAGTACTTC
-	TRBJ2-7	TRBV7-8	-	CASSTRAGYEQYF	TGTGCCAGCAGCACAAGGGCAGGTTACGAGCAGTACTTC
TRBD1	TRBJ1-2	TRBV19	once	CASSIDPTGAIYGYTF	TGTGCCAGTAGTATAGACCCGACAGGGGCCATCTATGGCTACACCTTC
-	TRBJ2-1	TRBV7-2	-	CASSLGWDEQFF	TGTGCCAGCAGCTTAGGCTGGGATGAGCAGTTCTTC
TRBD2	TRBJ2-1	TRBV7-9	-	CASSSTTGTRSYNEQFF	TGTGCCAGCAGCTCCACGACCGGGACTAGGTCCTACAATGAGCAGTTCTTC
-	TRBJ2-7	TRBV6-1	-	CASSEAGGTAYEQYF	TGTGCCAGCAGTGAAGCTGGGGGGACGGCCTACGAGCAGTACTTC
TRBD2	TRBJ2-5	TRBV6-1	-	CASSSGRTQETQYF	TGTGCCAGCAGTAGCGGGAGGACCCAAGAGACCCAGTACTTC
-	TRBJ1-2	TRBV7-9	-	CASSLTGAYGYTF	TGTGCCAGCAGCTTAACGGGGGCCTATGGCTACACCTTC
TRBD1	TRBJ2-7	TRBV7-9	-	CASSLGTGGLYEQYF	TGTGCCAGCAGCTTAGGTACAGGGGGTTTGTACGAGCAGTACTTC